Listed here is a single TCR beta chain. With V trimmed by 5 bases and J by 0 bases, 13 bases remained unmatched. Looked up from germline, CDR1 is SGDLS and CDR2 is YYNGEE. The CDR3 has 19 amino acids. This entry is derived from a study of blood T cell repertoires in COVID-19. Under the authors' procedure: Nucleated cell number was recorded as an estimate derived from reference gene primer amplification. Method: immunoSEQ multiplex PCR; TCRdb's copy keeps in-frame clones and lacks some. The V and J calls and clone size were taken over from that table, and D and trimming were inferred from the DNA. The sample shows 200,000 to 250,000 clones, 86% of them seen only once.

Sequenced: peripheral blood. The J gene is TRBJ2-7, the V gene TRBV9, with TRBD2 matching 14 bases. The source of this sequence is a woman in her forties or fifties with COVID-19, enrolled during active disease. The CDR3 coding sequence is TGTGCCAGCAGTCGCCCGGGACTAGCGGGGGCGCCAAGCTCCTACGAGCAGTACTTC. Protein: CASSRPGLAGAPSSYEQYF. Full variable domain (remainder filled in from reference TRBV9 and TRBJ2-7): DSGVTQTPKHLITATGQRVTLRCSPRSGDLSVYWYQQSLDQGLQFLIQYYNGEERAKGNILERFSAQQFPDLHSELNLSSLELGDSALYFCASSRPGLAGAPSSYEQYFGPGTRLTVT.